This TCR beta chain was retrieved from a study of cytomegalovirus exposure and HLA in healthy donors. Primers for the PCR totalled 60 Vbeta and 13 Jbeta. The data were produced by immunoSEQ multiplex PCR, yet TCRdb's version contains in-frame clones alone and is incomplete. The data hold about 160,000 clones, with 80% to 90% observed a single time. This CDR3 comprises 18 residues. V was clipped by 3 bases and J by 2 bases; unmatched bases: 16. Germline CDR1 and CDR2: SEHNR and FQNEAQ (reference sequence). The receptor was derived from a male donor in good health and CMV-seronegative. J is TRBJ2-7 and V is TRBV7-9; 7 bases line up with TRBD1. The source material was PBMCs. The CDR3 is CASSLDRSDGPQAYEQYF. CDR3 sequence (DNA): TGTGCCAGCAGCTTGGACAGGTCGGATGGACCCCAGGCCTACGAGCAGTACTTC.